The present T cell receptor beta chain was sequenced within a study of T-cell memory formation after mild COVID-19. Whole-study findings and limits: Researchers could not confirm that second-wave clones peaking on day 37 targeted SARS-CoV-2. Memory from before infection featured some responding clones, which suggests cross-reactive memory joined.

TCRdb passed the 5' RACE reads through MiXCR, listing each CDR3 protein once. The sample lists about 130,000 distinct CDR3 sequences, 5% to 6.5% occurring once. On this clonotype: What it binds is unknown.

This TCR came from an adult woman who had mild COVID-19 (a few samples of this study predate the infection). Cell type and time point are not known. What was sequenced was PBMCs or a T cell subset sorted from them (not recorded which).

The chain's CDR3 is CASSLVEGVTGELFF. In DNA form, the CDR3 reads TGTGCCAGCAGTTTAGTAGAAGGGGTCACCGGGGAGCTGTTTTTT. This chain links TRBV12-3 or TRBV12-4 with TRBJ2-2; TRBD1 is a possible D gene (5 bases). The CDR3 has 15 residues. V was clipped by 1 base and J by 4 bases, with 10 bases between them.